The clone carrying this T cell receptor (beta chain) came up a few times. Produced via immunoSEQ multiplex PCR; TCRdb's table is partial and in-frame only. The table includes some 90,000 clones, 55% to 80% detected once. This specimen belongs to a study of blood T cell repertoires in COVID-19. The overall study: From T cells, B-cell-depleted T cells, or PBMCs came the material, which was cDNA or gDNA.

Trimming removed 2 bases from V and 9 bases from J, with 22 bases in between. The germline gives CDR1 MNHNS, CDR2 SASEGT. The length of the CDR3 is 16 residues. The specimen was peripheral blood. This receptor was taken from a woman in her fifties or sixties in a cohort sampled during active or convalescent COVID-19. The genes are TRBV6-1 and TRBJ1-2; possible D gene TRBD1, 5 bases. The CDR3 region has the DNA TGTGCCAGCAGTGAAATCCCCTCCGGTATGAAGGGGAGCTACACCTTC. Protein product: CASSEIPSGMKGSYTF.